Sequencing of this T cell receptor (beta chain) was carried out in a study of post-analysis software for immune sequencing data. Study-level findings and limits: Patients carried five TRBV segments more frequently than controls did, and TRBV5-6, TRBV5-1 and TRBV20-1 were among them.

The CDR3 runs 13 residues. Germline loops: CDR1 DFQATT, CDR2 SNEGSKA (reference sequence). V lost 6 bases and J lost 5; bases outside the gene matches: 5. Details on this clonotype: Its cognate antigen is unknown.

Libraries were made from TCR beta cDNA, and they carried unique molecular identifiers. T cells, about 0.95 to 10 million of them, yielded some 500,000 cDNA molecules. One entry per CDR3 protein, called by TCRdb with MiXCR from the PCR reads. The repertoire holds 600,000 to 750,000 distinct CDR3 sequences, with around 60% as singletons. The receptor was isolated from a girl aged 2 to 10 with multiple sclerosis. J is TRBJ1-5 and V is TRBV20-1; 9 bases are a match to TRBD1. The sample was blood. The CDR3 is CSAHRGRDQPQHF. CDR3 coding DNA: TGCAGTGCCCACAGGGGGCGCGATCAGCCCCAGCATTTT.